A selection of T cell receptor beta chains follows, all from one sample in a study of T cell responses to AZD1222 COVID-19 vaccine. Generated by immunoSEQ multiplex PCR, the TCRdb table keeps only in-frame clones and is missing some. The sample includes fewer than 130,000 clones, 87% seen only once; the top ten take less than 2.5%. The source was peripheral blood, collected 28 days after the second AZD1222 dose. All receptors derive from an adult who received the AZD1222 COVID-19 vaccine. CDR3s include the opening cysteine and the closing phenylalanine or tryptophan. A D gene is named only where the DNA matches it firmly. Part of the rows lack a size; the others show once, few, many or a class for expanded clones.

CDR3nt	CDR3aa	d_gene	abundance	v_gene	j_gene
TGTGCCAGTAGACGTGGGACTAGCGGGCTATACAATGAGCAGTTCTTC	CASRRGTSGLYNEQFF	TRBD2	few	TRBV19	TRBJ2-1
TGCGCCAGCAGCACGAGGGTTTCCTATAATTCACCCCTCCACTTT	CASSTRVSYNSPLHF	-	-	TRBV4-1	TRBJ1-6
TGTGCCAGCAGTTTTTCCAGCGGGAGGGCCGGGGACATTCAGTACTTC	CASSFSSGRAGDIQYF	TRBD2	-	TRBV28	TRBJ2-4
TGCGCCAGCAGCCAAGAGCGGGACTCTTATGGCTACACCTTC	CASSQERDSYGYTF	-	-	TRBV4-3	TRBJ1-2
TGTGCCAGCAGCTGGCTAACAGGGATGCAGTACTTC	CASSWLTGMQYF	-	once	TRBV5-6	TRBJ2-7
TGTGCCAGCAGCCGAACCATTAATAAGTGCGGGAGGGCTGGGGAGCAGTACTTC	CASSRTINKCGRAGEQYF	TRBD2	-	TRBV28	TRBJ2-7
TGTGCCAGTAGGGACAATGCTTTTCAGCCCCAGCATTTT	CASRDNAFQPQHF	-	once	TRBV19	TRBJ1-5
TGTGCCAGCAGCTTACAGGGTATTGAAGAGACCCAGTACTTC	CASSLQGIEETQYF	-	-	TRBV5-4	TRBJ2-5
TGTGCCAGCAGTTCACTGCCAGGGGGGAAGGTCGGTAATGAAAAACTGTTTTTT	CASSSLPGGKVGNEKLFF	TRBD1	-	TRBV28	TRBJ1-4
TGTGCCAGCAGGGTACTTCCCTACGAGCAGTACTTC	CASRVLPYEQYF	-	once	TRBV2	TRBJ2-7
TGTGCCAGCAGGGATCACACAGATACGCAGTATTTT	CASRDHTDTQYF	-	-	TRBV3-1/TRBV3-2	TRBJ2-3
TGTGCCACCAGCAGAGATCCTGACCAGCCCCAGCATTTT	CATSRDPDQPQHF	-	-	TRBV15	TRBJ1-5
TGTGCCAGCAGCCCGGTCCAGGGGATCAACACTGAAGCTTTCTTT	CASSPVQGINTEAFF	-	-	TRBV5-4	TRBJ1-1
TGTGCCAGCAGTTTAAGGGGGACAGGGTTATGGGATTCCTACGAGCAGTACTTC	CASSLRGTGLWDSYEQYF	TRBD1	-	TRBV28	TRBJ2-7
TGTGCCTGTAAAGGGACAGGAACATCCTACGAGCAGTACTTC	CACKGTGTSYEQYF	TRBD1	-	TRBV30	TRBJ2-7
TGCGCCAGCAGCTTGGGCGACAACACTCCGAACTATGGCTACACCTTC	CASSLGDNTPNYGYTF	-	few	TRBV5-1	TRBJ1-2
TGCAGTGCTAGTGGTACTAGCGGCCAAGAGACCCAGTACTTC	CSASGTSGQETQYF	TRBD2	once	TRBV20-1	TRBJ2-5